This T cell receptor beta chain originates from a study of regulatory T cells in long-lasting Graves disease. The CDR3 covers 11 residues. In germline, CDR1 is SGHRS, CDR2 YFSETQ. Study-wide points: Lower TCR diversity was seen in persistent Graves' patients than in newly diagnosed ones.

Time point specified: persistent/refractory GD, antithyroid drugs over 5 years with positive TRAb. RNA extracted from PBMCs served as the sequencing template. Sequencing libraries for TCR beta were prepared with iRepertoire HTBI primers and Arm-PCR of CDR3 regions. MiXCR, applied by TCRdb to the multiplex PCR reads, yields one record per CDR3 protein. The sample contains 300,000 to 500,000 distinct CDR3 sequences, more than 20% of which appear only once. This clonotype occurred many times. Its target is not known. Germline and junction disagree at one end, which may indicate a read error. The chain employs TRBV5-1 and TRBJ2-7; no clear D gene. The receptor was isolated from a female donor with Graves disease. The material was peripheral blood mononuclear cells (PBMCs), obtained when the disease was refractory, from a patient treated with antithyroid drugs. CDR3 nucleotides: TGTGCCAGCAGCGATGACTACGAGCAGTACTTC. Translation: CASSDDYEQYF. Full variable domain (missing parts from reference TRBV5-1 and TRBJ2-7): KAGVTQTPRYLIKTRGQQVTLSCSPISGHRSVSWYQQTPGQGLQFLFEYFSETQRNKGNFPGRFSGRQFSNSRSEMNVSTLELGDSALYLCASSDDYEQYFGPGTRLTVT.